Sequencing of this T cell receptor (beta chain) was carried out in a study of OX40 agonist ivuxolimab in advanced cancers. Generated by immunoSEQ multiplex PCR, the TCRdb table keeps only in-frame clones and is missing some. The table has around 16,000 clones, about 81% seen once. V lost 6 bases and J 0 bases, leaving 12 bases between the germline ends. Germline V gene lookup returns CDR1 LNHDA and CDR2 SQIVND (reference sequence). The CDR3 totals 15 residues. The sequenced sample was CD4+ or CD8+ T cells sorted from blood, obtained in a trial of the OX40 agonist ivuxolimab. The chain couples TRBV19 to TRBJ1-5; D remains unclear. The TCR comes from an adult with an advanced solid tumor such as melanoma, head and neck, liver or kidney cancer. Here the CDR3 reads CASRSSVYSNQPQHF. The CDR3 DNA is TGTGCCAGTAGATCATCAGTATATAGCAATCAGCCCCAGCATTTT.